This is a list of T cell receptor beta chains from one sample in a study of T cells in Graves' hyperthyroidism and ophthalmopathy. TCRdb itself ran the multiplex PCR reads through MiXCR, one entry per CDR3 protein. Seen here are fewer than 350,000 distinct CDR3 sequences, around 18% observed once, and the top ten hold 15% to 18%. Sequenced input: blood. The receptors were gathered from a woman aged 40 to 50 with Graves' ophthalmopathy. CDR3s include the opening cysteine and the closing phenylalanine or tryptophan. Fields, in order: V gene, clone size, D gene, CDR3 protein. D genes are given only for firm matches. Clone sizes are given selectively: once, few, many, or a class where the clone is expanded.

>TRBV29-1|NA|TRBD1
CSTETGGYEQYF
>TRBV2|many|NA
CASSELPGELFF
>TRBV5-1|many|TRBD1
CASSGQVNTEAFF
>TRBV7-9|many|NA
CASSLAAGVGQETQYF
>TRBV9|NA|TRBD2
CASSVAGGSNTGELFF
>TRBV19|many|NA
CASSLRGAGYTF
>TRBV7-9|NA|NA
CASSFGEGAETQYF
>TRBV11-1|many|TRBD2
CASSPSRLAGGTNEQYF
>TRBV12-3/TRBV12-4|many|TRBD1
CASSTGQGRDSPLHF
>TRBV12-3/TRBV12-4|many|NA
CASSLALSAAGELFF
>TRBV11-2|many|TRBD2
CASSFSTSVGTQYF
>TRBV5-1|many|NA
CASSMDGSPNQPQHF
>TRBV29-1|many|NA
CSVDRQNTGELFF
>TRBV6-2/TRBV6-3|many|NA
CASSYVSQNQPQHF
>TRBV30|many|NA
CAWSVLKRTANYGYTF
>TRBV19|many|NA
CATSNGVNSGNTIYF
>TRBV18|NA|NA
CASSPERGQPQHF
>TRBV28|NA|TRBD2
CASSSAGEGVGTQYF
>TRBV6-2/TRBV6-3|many|TRBD2
CASSYGTTLYEQYF
>TRBV27|many|TRBD1
CASGSTRGLAYEQYF
>TRBV6-1|NA|TRBD1
CASTKDRAYNSPLHF
>TRBV19|many|TRBD1
CASRTGGTTDYGYTF
>TRBV2|many|NA
CASTWDSNQPQHF
>TRBV20-1|many|TRBD2
CSALGAGVAYEQYF
>TRBV20-1|many|NA
CSAIFSGNSYEQYF
>TRBV15|NA|TRBD2
CATSRDPSGMETQYF
>TRBV4-1|NA|TRBD2
CASSHSGTSGYQETQYF
>TRBV2|many|NA
CASSEGADTQYF
>TRBV11-2|few|TRBD2
CASSHRTSGEETQYF
>TRBV28|many|NA
CASSGTGIAYEQYF
>TRBV29-1|many|NA
CSVVIIGVNTEAFF
>TRBV6-5|many|TRBD1
CASSLSWTGNTEAFF
>TRBV11-1|many|NA
CASSFLGAYEQYF
>TRBV4-1|NA|NA
CASSRDGLANTGELYF
>TRBV10-3|many|NA
CAISEYGFGGELFF
>TRBV7-8|many|NA
CASSLGGKETGELFF
>TRBV12-3/TRBV12-4|many|NA
CASSLDLGFQPQHF
>TRBV6-2/TRBV6-3|NA|NA
CASTLSGQEQPQHF
>TRBV29-1|many|TRBD1
CSVGWGQGYGYTF
>TRBV28|many|NA
CASRPDPLHTEAFF
>TRBV11-2|many|NA
CASSPSPSASNQPQHF
>TRBV28|few|TRBD2
CASIGLAGRGQETQYF
>TRBV6-1|many|NA
CASSATLRHPNYGYTF
>TRBV20-1|once|TRBD2
CSARDGGRDFEQYF
>TRBV20-1|many|NA
CSARMPGGETQYF
>TRBV7-3|many|TRBD1
CASSLTGTGLIHPRAEAFF
>TRBV6-5|many|NA
CASSYGGANVLTF
>TRBV28|many|TRBD2
CASSFGVGLAYLYEQYF
>TRBV6-9|few|NA
CASSYWAPRGAVKSSYNSPLHF
>TRBV6-1|NA|TRBD2
CASSPGTTHYEQYF
>TRBV5-1|many|TRBD1
CASSSGDSTGNQPQHF
>TRBV18|NA|NA
CASSPLSETQYF
>TRBV6-1|NA|NA
CASSTRQKNTEAFF